The next 17 T cell receptor beta chains were all read from a single sample in a study of blood T cell repertoires in COVID-19. Assay used: immunoSEQ multiplex PCR; TCRdb lists only in-frame clones, some missing. The sample holds around 200,000 clones; 86% are singletons and the top ten take around 6%. Sequenced sample: PBMCs or T cells enriched from blood (not recorded which). The receptors here all came from a man aged 35 to 55 with acute COVID-19.

The V call is TRBV4-1, the J call TRBJ2-3; TRBD2 aligns across 8 bases. Per germline, CDR1 MGHRA and CDR2 YSYEKL. V shed 0 bases, J shed 5 bases, and the junction held 13 bases outside the gene matches. The CDR3 contains 18 residues. CDR3 DNA: TGCGCCAGCAGCCAAGAAGGGGCGGGAGGCCCTATGAGAGATACGCAGTATTTT. Translation gives CASSQEGAGGPMRDTQYF.

The chain links TRBV9 to TRBJ2-1; 7 bases line up with TRBD2. CDR3 length equals 15 residues. Germline CDR1 SGDLS, CDR2 YYNGEE. The ends lost 4 bases at V and 3 bases at J; junction bases unmatched: 7. The CDR3 protein is CASSLSGIDYNEQFF. The DNA for the CDR3 is TGTGCCAGCAGCTTAAGCGGGATCGACTACAATGAGCAGTTCTTC.

The rearrangement joins TRBV7-6 to TRBJ2-7; D is ambiguous. V was clipped by 5 bases and J by 6 bases, with 11 bases between them. The germline V gene has CDR1 SGHVS and CDR2 FNYEAQ. The CDR3 is 12 residues long. CDR3 amino acids: CASSVAVSEQYF. CDR3 DNA sequence: TGTGCCAGCAGCGTCGCGGTGAGCGAGCAGTACTTC.

This chain links TRBV7-3 with TRBJ2-7; 13 positions match TRBD2. The CDR3 spans 15 residues. Per the germline V gene, CDR1 is SGHTA and CDR2 is FQGTGA. The ends lost 5 bases at V and 6 bases at J; junction bases unmatched: 7. The CDR3: CASSPQGLAGSEQYF. CDR3 coding DNA: TGTGCCAGCAGCCCCCAGGGACTAGCGGGAAGCGAGCAGTACTTC.

The gene calls are TRBV28 and TRBJ2-7, with 7 nucleotides matching TRBD1. Germline lookup yields CDR1 MDHEN and CDR2 SYDVKM. J was trimmed by 1 base and V by 8 bases; bases with no gene match: 11. CDR3 length: 15 amino acids. The CDR3 region is CASLRRQGGSYEQYF. As DNA, the CDR3 is TGTGCCAGCCTACGTCGACAGGGTGGGTCCTACGAGCAGTACTTC.

CDR3 in DNA: TGTGCCAGCAGCCCGACAGGGGAACTGAGGTGCACCTTC. Amino acids: CASSPTGELRCTF. This chain links TRBV7-9 with TRBJ1-2, with 8 bases that match TRBD1. Germline CDR1 SEHNR, CDR2 FQNEAQ (reference sequence). The CDR3 spans 13 residues. V lost 5 bases and J lost 13; bases outside the gene matches: 12. Using reference TRBV7-9 and TRBJ1-2 for the parts outside the CDR3, the full variable domain is DTGVSQNPRHKITKRGQNVTFRCDPISEHNRLYWYRQTLGQGPEFLTYFQNEAQLEKSRLLSDRFSAERPKGSFSTLEIQRTEQGDSAMYLCASSPTGELRCTFGSGTRLTVV.

The V call is TRBV28, the J call TRBJ2-7, with a weak D call TRBD2 (5 bases). V was cut by 10 bases and J by 2 bases, with 21 bases left in between. This CDR3 is 15 amino acids long. Per the germline V gene, CDR1 is MDHEN and CDR2 is SYDVKM. CDR3: CATTPPLRTPYEQYF. CDR3 coding DNA: TGTGCCACCACCCCACCCCTCCGGACTCCCTACGAGCAGTACTTC. The full variable domain, with the rest looked up from reference TRBV28 and TRBJ2-7, is DVKVTQSSRYLVKRTGEKVFLECVQDMDHENMFWYRQDPGLGLRLIYFSYDVKMKEKGDIPEGYSVSREKKERFSLILESASTNQTSMYLCATTPPLRTPYEQYFGPGTRLTVT.

The V and J genes are TRBV2 and TRBJ1-6; tentative D call: TRBD1 (6 bases). V lost 6 bases to trimming and J lost 6 bases, with 15 bases between them. Germline V CDR1 and CDR2: SNHLY, FYNNEI. There are 15 residues in the CDR3. Written as DNA, the CDR3 is TGTGCCAGCAGCCCCGGGACACGGTTTAATTCACCCCTCCACTTT. Translation gives CASSPGTRFNSPLHF.

CDR3 coding DNA: TGTGCCAGCAGTTATGGGAGCAAAGGGGGCACCGGGGAGCTGTTTTTT. Encoded protein: CASSYGSKGGTGELFF. The chain couples TRBV6-2 or TRBV6-3 to TRBJ2-2, with D possibly matching TRBD1 (6 bases). Germline CDR1 and CDR2: MNHEY and SVGEGT. V lost 3 bases to trimming and J lost 4 bases, with 15 bases between them. The CDR3 contains 16 residues.

J is TRBJ1-6 and V is TRBV19; a possible D gene is TRBD1 (6 bases). V lost 3 bases to trimming and J lost 10 bases, with 13 bases between them. The CDR3 consists of 14 residues. Germline V CDR1 and CDR2: LNHDA, SQIVND (reference sequence). The DNA for the CDR3 is TGTGCCAGTAGTATCTCAGGGGACCAGTCACCCCTCCACTTT. Its translation is CASSISGDQSPLHF.

V and J are TRBV4-1 and TRBJ2-1; 8 bases agree with TRBD1. Germline V gives CDR1 MGHRA, CDR2 YSYEKL. This CDR3 contains 20 residues. The V and J ends lost 4 bases and 0 bases, in that order; junction bases with no gene match: 17. As DNA, the CDR3 is TGCGCCAGCAGCCCCCTGGGGGCAGGGGGCCTCAGGAGCTCCTACAATGAGCAGTTCTTC. Encoded protein: CASSPLGAGGLRSSYNEQFF.

This clone was observed a handful of times. The gene calls are TRBV7-2 and TRBJ1-6; 11 nucleotides align to TRBD1. Germline assignment: CDR1 SGHTA and CDR2 FQGNSA. This CDR3 has 15 residues. Trimming took 7 bases from V and 7 from J; bases not matched to a gene: 6. The CDR3 nucleotides read TGTGCCAGCACGGGACAGGGGGTTGCAAATTCACCCCTCCACTTT. Its translation: CASTGQGVANSPLHF.

The rearrangement links TRBV6-1 to TRBJ2-5; 7 bases are a match to TRBD2. Germline V gives CDR1 MNHNS, CDR2 SASEGT. J gave up 1 base and V 3 bases, and 5 bases lay outside the gene matches. This CDR3 is 15 amino acids long. The CDR3 is CASSEVAGAQETQYF. In DNA, the CDR3 is TGTGCCAGCAGTGAGGTAGCGGGCGCCCAAGAGACCCAGTACTTC.

V is TRBV5-5 and J is TRBJ2-2; D ambiguous. The CDR3 runs 13 residues. Germline V gene lookup returns CDR1 SGHKS and CDR2 YYEKEE (reference sequence). V was cut by 1 base and J by 5 bases, with 6 bases left in between. CDR3 residues: CASSLWRTGELFF. The CDR3 DNA reads TGTGCCAGCAGCTTGTGGCGGACCGGGGAGCTGTTTTTT.

The chain carries TRBV7-2 and TRBJ2-7; tentatively, D is TRBD1 (6 bases). The CDR3 is made up of 13 amino acids. The germline V gene encodes CDR1 SGHTA and CDR2 FQGNSA. V was cut by 3 bases and J by 5 bases, with 11 bases left in between. CDR3 in amino acids: CASSFTYRDEQYF. The CDR3 DNA sequence: TGTGCCAGCAGCTTTACATACAGGGACGAGCAGTACTTC.

The chain uses TRBV13 and TRBJ2-3; 10 bases match TRBD2. This CDR3 has 16 residues. Germline V lookup: CDR1 PRHDT, CDR2 FYEKMQ (reference sequence). With 3 bases clipped from V and 0 bases from J, the junction kept 3 bases outside the gene matches. The CDR3 nucleotides read TGTGCCAGCAGCTTGGAACTAGCGGGGAGCACAGATACGCAGTATTTT. It translates to CASSLELAGSTDTQYF.

The chain joins TRBV19 to TRBJ2-1; 7 positions match TRBD1. The CDR3 is 13 residues long. The trim removed 5 bases at V and 8 bases at J, leaving 6 bases unmatched. Germline V gene lookup returns CDR1 LNHDA and CDR2 SQIVND (reference sequence). The CDR3 bases are TGTGCCAGTAGTCACCGGGACAGCGATGAGCAGTTCTTC. It translates to CASSHRDSDEQFF.